Below are 29 T cell receptor beta chains sequenced from a single sample in a study of blood T cell repertoires in COVID-19. Sequencing used immunoSEQ multiplex PCR; TCRdb keeps in-frame clones, though not all of them. The sample contains fewer than 250,000 clones, around 84% of which appear only once. Sequenced material: peripheral blood. The receptors stem from a man aged 50-59 years with COVID-19, enrolled during active disease.

V usage is TRBV11-2 and J usage is TRBJ2-1, with D possibly TRBD2 on 5 matching bases. Trimming shortened V by 4 bases and J by 0 bases, and 7 bases separated the two germline ends. Germline CDR1 is SGHAT and CDR2 is FQNNGV. The CDR3 consists of 14 residues. The CDR3 sequence is CASSSDFSYNEQFF. The CDR3 nucleotides read TGTGCCAGCAGCTCGGACTTCTCCTACAATGAGCAGTTCTTC. The whole variable domain, filled in from reference TRBV11-2 and TRBJ2-1, reads EAGVAQSPRYKIIEKRQSVAFWCNPISGHATLYWYQQILGQGPKLLIQFQNNGVVDDSQLPKDRFSAERLKGVDSTLKIQPAKLEDSAVYLCASSSDFSYNEQFFGPGTRLTVL.

The chain joins TRBV30 to TRBJ2-7; D is possibly TRBD2 (6 bases). Germline V gene data show CDR1 as GTSNPN and CDR2 as SVGIG (reference sequence). The CDR3 extends over 14 amino acids. V gave up 5 bases and J gave up 5 bases, with 19 bases separating them. The CDR3 loop is CAWDLIGGSNEQYF. For the CDR3, the DNA is TGTGCCTGGGACCTCATTGGAGGGTCCAACGAGCAGTACTTC. The full variable domain, its missing parts supplied by reference TRBV30 and TRBJ2-7, is SQTIHQWPATLVQPVGSPLSLECTVEGTSNPNLYWYRQAAGRGLQLLFYSVGIGQISSEVPQNLSASRPQDRQFILSSKKLLLSDSGFYLCAWDLIGGSNEQYFGPGTRLTVT.

The J gene is TRBJ2-1, the V gene TRBV2; 7 bases are a match to TRBD2. From germline, CDR1 is SNHLY and CDR2 FYNNEI. The CDR3 consists of 13 residues. V lost 10 bases and J lost 4; bases outside the gene matches: 7. This CDR3 reads CAIISGGYNEQFF. The DNA of the CDR3 is TGTGCCATCATCTCGGGGGGTTACAATGAGCAGTTCTTC.

This chain links TRBV4-2 with TRBJ2-7; D is undetermined. Germline CDR1 is LGHNA and CDR2 is YNFKEQ. The CDR3 has 14 residues. The ends were cut back, 0 bases at V and 0 bases at J, with 6 bases in the middle. The DNA for the CDR3 is TGTGCCAGCAGCCAAGAAAGGAGCTCCTACGAGCAGTACTTC. Translation gives CASSQERSSYEQYF.

V gene TRBV5-1 combines with J gene TRBJ1-2, with a possible D match to TRBD1 (6 bases). Germline lookup yields CDR1 SGHRS and CDR2 YFSETQ. This CDR3 spans 14 amino acids. V was trimmed by 6 bases and J by 0 bases, leaving 12 bases between them. The CDR3 loop reads CASTTDRSNYGYTF. The CDR3 DNA reads as TGCGCCAGCACGACGGACAGATCTAACTATGGCTACACCTTC. Full variable domain (remainder filled in from reference TRBV5-1 and TRBJ1-2): KAGVTQTPRYLIKTRGQQVTLSCSPISGHRSVSWYQQTPGQGLQFLFEYFSETQRNKGNFPGRFSGRQFSNSRSEMNVSTLELGDSALYLCASTTDRSNYGYTFGSGTRLTVV.

The genes are TRBV24-1 and TRBJ2-3; 12 bases are a match to TRBD2. Trimming removed 2 bases from V and 4 bases from J; junction bases left unmatched: 3. Germline V CDR1 and CDR2: KGHDR, SFDVKD. This CDR3 comprises 16 residues. Here the CDR3 DNA reads TGTGCCACCAGTGATTCTCGGACTAGCGGGGCAGATACGCAGTATTTT. Translation gives CATSDSRTSGADTQYF.

The chain links TRBV6-2 or TRBV6-3 to TRBJ2-5; 8 bases align to TRBD2. With V trimmed by 4 bases and J by 0 bases, 7 bases remained unmatched. Germline-derived CDR1 and CDR2 are MNHEY and SVGEGT. This CDR3 is built from 16 residues. The CDR3 is CASSSSSGTYQETQYF. The CDR3 nucleotides read TGTGCCAGCAGTTCGAGTAGCGGGACGTACCAAGAGACCCAGTACTTC.

The CDR3 region is CASSAGTGGSYEQYF. DNA for the CDR3: TGTGCCAGCAGCGCCGGGACGGGAGGCTCCTACGAGCAGTACTTC. The chain combines TRBV9 with TRBJ2-7, with 7 bases that match TRBD2. In germline, CDR1 is SGDLS, CDR2 YYNGEE. The CDR3 length is 15 residues. The V segment lost 3 bases and the J segment 0 bases; nucleotides outside the gene matches: 6.

The chain combines TRBV28 with TRBJ1-1; TRBD1 might be the D (5 bases). With 4 bases removed from V and 11 bases from J, the gap between germline ends came to 14 bases. In germline, CDR1 is MDHEN, CDR2 SYDVKM. CDR3 length: 12 amino acids. CDR3 nucleotide sequence: TGTGCCAGCAGTTCGGGACTCCCAGAGGCTTTCTTT. Its translation: CASSSGLPEAFF.

The J gene is TRBJ2-1, the V gene TRBV3-1 (or the pseudogene TRBV3-2); 10 nucleotides agree with TRBD2. J lost 4 bases, V lost 0 bases, and 3 bases had no gene match. CDR3 length: 16 residues. Germline V gene lookup returns CDR1 LGHDT and CDR2 YNNKEL (reference sequence). The CDR3, as DNA: TGTGCCAGCAGCCAAGAAGGTAGCGGGAGGTACAATGAGCAGTTCTTC. Its translation: CASSQEGSGRYNEQFF.

J is TRBJ1-1 and V is TRBV6-6; 9 bases fit TRBD1. The V gene end was trimmed by 0 bases and the J gene end by 0 bases; junction bases not matched to a gene: 2. In germline, CDR1 is MNHNY, CDR2 SVGAGI (reference sequence). The CDR3 totals 16 residues. The CDR3 is CASSYSGTGMNTEAFF. The CDR3, as DNA: TGTGCCAGCAGTTACTCCGGGACAGGGATGAACACTGAAGCTTTCTTT.

The rearrangement uses TRBV2 and TRBJ1-3; 7 bases match TRBD1. The CDR3 covers 15 residues. V was clipped by 4 bases and J by 2 bases; unmatched bases: 5. Looked up from germline, CDR1 is SNHLY and CDR2 is FYNNEI. The chain's CDR3 is CASSARQGAGNTIYF. In DNA form, the CDR3 reads TGTGCCAGCAGTGCGAGACAGGGTGCTGGAAACACCATATATTTT.

The CDR3 region is CATSDRTGGHGELFF. The CDR3 coding sequence is TGTGCCACCAGTGATCGCACAGGGGGTCACGGGGAGCTGTTTTTT. The chain recombines TRBV24-1 with TRBJ2-2, with 8 nucleotides matching TRBD1. The CDR3 contains 15 residues. Germline V gene data show CDR1 as KGHDR and CDR2 as SFDVKD. V trimming: 3 bases; J trimming: 7 bases; junction bases outside the gene matches: 6.

This clone has just a few counts. The V gene is TRBV6-2 or TRBV6-3, the J gene TRBJ2-2; 9 bases are shared with TRBD1. V shed 6 bases and J 5 bases; nucleotides not matched to a gene: 10. Germline loops: CDR1 MNHEY, CDR2 SVGEGT. The length of the CDR3 is 16 residues. This CDR3 is CASSAVTGGATGELFF. In nucleotides, the CDR3 is TGTGCCAGCAGCGCGGTAACAGGGGGCGCGACCGGGGAGCTGTTTTTT.

The CDR3 region has the DNA TGTGCCAGCAAACGGGAGGCAAGGAACACTGAAGCTTTCTTT. Translation gives CASKREARNTEAFF. V is TRBV6-4 and J is TRBJ1-1; D remains unclear. CDR1 and CDR2 from the germline V gene are MRHNA and SNTAGT. This CDR3 comprises 14 residues. Trimming stripped 7 bases from V and 1 base from J, with 13 bases between.

The rearrangement joins TRBV27 to TRBJ2-7; D unresolved. The V gene's germline CDR1 is MNHEY and CDR2 SMNVEV (reference sequence). This CDR3 is 10 amino acids long. V was cut by 6 bases and J by 7 bases, with 7 bases left in between. In DNA form, the CDR3 reads TGTGCCAGCAGACCCAGGGAGCAGTACTTC. Translating it yields CASRPREQYF.

The chain combines TRBV9 with TRBJ2-6; 12 bases are shared with TRBD2. Germline lookup yields CDR1 SGDLS and CDR2 YYNGEE. The junction had 5 bases not matched to a gene; V was cut back by 3 bases and J by 1 base. This CDR3 is built from 18 residues. CDR3 DNA sequence: TGTGCCAGCAGCGCTCCTAGCGGGAGGGAGTCTGGGGCCAACGTCCTGACTTTC. Translated, it gives CASSAPSGRESGANVLTF.

In DNA, the CDR3 is TGCAGCGTTTACCATCAGAGAGAGGTAGCTGGAAACACCATATATTTT. Amino acid sequence: CSVYHQREVAGNTIYF. The chain employs TRBV29-1 and TRBJ1-3; D not resolved. This CDR3 is 16 amino acids long. Germline values: CDR1 SQVTM, CDR2 ANQGSEA. Trimming removed 5 bases from V and 2 bases from J, with 19 bases in between.

The chain has TRBV7-3 and TRBJ2-1; a possible D gene is TRBD2 (5 bases). V was cut by 5 bases and J by 12 bases, with 17 bases left in between. Germline CDR1 reads SGHTA; CDR2 reads FQGTGA. The CDR3 extends over 13 amino acids. The CDR3 coding sequence is TGTGCCAGCAGCCCTTTCGCGGGTGACGGGCAGTTCTTC. Protein: CASSPFAGDGQFF.

The chain employs TRBV28 and TRBJ1-1, with D perhaps TRBD1 (6 bases). This CDR3 has 14 residues. Germline CDR1 and CDR2: MDHEN and SYDVKM. Trimming shortened V by 6 bases and J by 4 bases, and 15 bases separated the two germline ends. DNA of the CDR3: TGTGCCAGCAGAGGGGGGGGCCCACGCACTGAAGCTTTCTTT. The encoded protein is CASRGGGPRTEAFF.

The V call is TRBV19, the J call TRBJ1-1, with a weak D call TRBD1 (5 bases). Trimming stripped 3 bases from V and 1 base from J, with 9 bases between. The CDR3 consists of 14 residues. Germline V gene sequence: CDR1 LNHDA, CDR2 SQIVND (reference sequence). The CDR3 DNA sequence: TGTGCCAGTAGTATTTTTGGACAGAACACTGAAGCTTTCTTT. Translation gives CASSIFGQNTEAFF. The full variable domain, rest sourced from reference TRBV19 and TRBJ1-1, is DGGITQSPKYLFRKEGQNVTLSCEQNLNHDAMYWYRQDPGQGLRLIYYSQIVNDFQKGDIAEGYSVSREKKESFPLTVTSAQKNPTAFYLCASSIFGQNTEAFFGQGTRLTVV.

The table lists this clone with a few counts. The chain couples TRBV6-5 to TRBJ2-2, with 10 nucleotides matching TRBD1. The V and J ends lost 4 bases and 6 bases, in that order; junction bases with no gene match: 2. CDR3 length: 14 amino acids. Germline lookup yields CDR1 MNHEY and CDR2 SVGAGI. This CDR3 is CASSLDRGPGELFF. The CDR3 bases are TGTGCCAGCAGTTTAGACAGGGGGCCCGGGGAGCTGTTTTTT.

This chain connects TRBV25-1 to TRBJ2-7; the D gene is possibly TRBD1 (5 bases). The CDR3 consists of 13 residues. CDR1 MGHDK and CDR2 SYGVNS come from the germline V gene. Trimming took off 6 bases at V and 3 bases at J, with 12 bases between the two ends. CDR3 sequence: CASSIGALYEQYF. The CDR3 DNA reads TGTGCCAGCAGCATAGGGGCCCTCTACGAGCAGTACTTC.

This rearrangement joins TRBV10-3 to TRBJ2-3; 11 nucleotides align to TRBD2. The germline V gene has CDR1 ENHRY and CDR2 SYGVKD. V shed 3 bases, J shed 2 bases, and the junction held 4 bases outside the gene matches. CDR3 length equals 16 residues. CDR3 sequence: CAISELAGDTTDTQYF. The CDR3 coding sequence is TGTGCCATCAGTGAACTAGCGGGGGATACCACAGATACGCAGTATTTT.

This chain connects TRBV6-5 to TRBJ1-1; D is unresolved. Looked up from germline, CDR1 is MNHEY and CDR2 is SVGAGI. Trimming shortened V by 6 bases and J by 7 bases, and 15 bases separated the two germline ends. The CDR3 is made up of 13 amino acids. The CDR3 reads CASRFVGGGEAFF. In DNA form, the CDR3 reads TGTGCCAGCAGGTTTGTGGGAGGTGGTGAAGCTTTCTTT.

This clone was picked up a small number of times. This chain links TRBV7-2 with TRBJ1-2; TRBD1 is a possible D gene (6 bases). V lost 7 bases to trimming and J lost 4 bases, with 13 bases between them. CDR3 length: 13 residues. Germline loops: CDR1 SGHTA, CDR2 FQGNSA. DNA for the CDR3: TGTGCCAGCAACCAAGGGGGTAGCTATGGCTACACCTTC. The encoded protein is CASNQGGSYGYTF. Drawing the rest from reference TRBV7-2 and TRBJ1-2, the complete variable domain is GAGVSQSPSNKVTEKGKDVELRCDPISGHTALYWYRQSLGQGLEFLIYFQGNSAPDKSGLPSDRFSAERTGGSVSTLTIQRTQQEDSAVYLCASNQGGSYGYTFGSGTRLTVV.

The J gene is TRBJ2-5, the V gene TRBV19; the D gene is possibly TRBD2 (6 bases). Trimming stripped 6 bases from V and 5 bases from J, with 16 bases between. Germline CDR1 LNHDA, CDR2 SQIVND (reference sequence). The length of the CDR3 is 14 residues. The chain's CDR3 is CASSQGGVTETQYF. The CDR3 DNA is TGTGCCAGTAGCCAGGGCGGGGTGACTGAGACCCAGTACTTC. The complete variable domain, with remaining parts taken from reference TRBV19 and TRBJ2-5, reads DGGITQSPKYLFRKEGQNVTLSCEQNLNHDAMYWYRQDPGQGLRLIYYSQIVNDFQKGDIAEGYSVSREKKESFPLTVTSAQKNPTAFYLCASSQGGVTETQYFGPGTRLLVL.

The chain couples TRBV29-1 to TRBJ2-7, with D possibly being TRBD2 (5 bases). The CDR3 has 12 amino acids. CDR1 SQVTM and CDR2 ANQGSEA come from the germline V gene. The V gene lost 6 bases and the J gene lost 3 bases, with 12 bases spanning the gap. CDR3 loop: CSVQRTDYEQYF. CDR3 DNA: TGCAGCGTCCAGCGGACGGACTACGAGCAGTACTTC.

The genes are TRBV5-6 and TRBJ2-3; 9 bases are shared with TRBD1. In germline, CDR1 is SGHDT, CDR2 YYEEEE. This CDR3 spans 16 amino acids. The J segment lost 0 bases and the V segment lost 4 bases, leaving 6 bases of the junction unmatched. CDR3 protein: CASSAGQGASTDTQYF. CDR3 DNA sequence: TGTGCCAGCAGCGCGGGACAGGGTGCTAGCACAGATACGCAGTATTTT.